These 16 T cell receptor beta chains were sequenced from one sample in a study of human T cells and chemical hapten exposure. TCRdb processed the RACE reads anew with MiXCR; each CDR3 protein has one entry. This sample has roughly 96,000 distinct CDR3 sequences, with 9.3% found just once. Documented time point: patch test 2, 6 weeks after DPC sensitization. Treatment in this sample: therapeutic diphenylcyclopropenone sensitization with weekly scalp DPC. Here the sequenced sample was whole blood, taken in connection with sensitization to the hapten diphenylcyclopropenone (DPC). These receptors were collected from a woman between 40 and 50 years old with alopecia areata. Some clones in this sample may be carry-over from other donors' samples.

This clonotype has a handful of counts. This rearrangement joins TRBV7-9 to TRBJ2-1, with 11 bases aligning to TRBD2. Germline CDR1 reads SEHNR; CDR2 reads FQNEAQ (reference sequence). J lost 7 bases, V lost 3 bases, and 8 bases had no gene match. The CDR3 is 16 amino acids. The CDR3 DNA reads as TGTGCCAGCAGCTTTATAGCGGGAGGGCCAAGGAATGAGCAGTTCTTC. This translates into CASSFIAGGPRNEQFF.

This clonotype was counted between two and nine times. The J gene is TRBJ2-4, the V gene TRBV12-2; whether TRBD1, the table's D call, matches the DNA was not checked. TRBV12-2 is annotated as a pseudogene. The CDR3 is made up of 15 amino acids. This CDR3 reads CASRPGQIAKNIQYF. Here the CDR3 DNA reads TGTGCAAGTCGCCCGGGACAAATAGCCAAAAACATTCAGTACTTC.

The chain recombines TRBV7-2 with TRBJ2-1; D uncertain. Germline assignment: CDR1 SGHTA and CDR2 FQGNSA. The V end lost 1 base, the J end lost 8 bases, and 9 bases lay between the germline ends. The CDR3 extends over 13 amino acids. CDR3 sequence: CASSLGSRDEQFF. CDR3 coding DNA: TGTGCCAGCAGCTTAGGCTCACGTGATGAGCAGTTCTTC.

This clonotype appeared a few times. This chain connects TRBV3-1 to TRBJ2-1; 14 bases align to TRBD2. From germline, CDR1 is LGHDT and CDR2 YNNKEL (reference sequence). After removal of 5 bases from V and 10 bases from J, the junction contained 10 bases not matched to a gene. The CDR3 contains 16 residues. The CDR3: CASSARTSGRPREQFF. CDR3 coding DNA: TGTGCCAGCAGCGCCCGGACTAGCGGGAGGCCTAGGGAGCAGTTCTTC.

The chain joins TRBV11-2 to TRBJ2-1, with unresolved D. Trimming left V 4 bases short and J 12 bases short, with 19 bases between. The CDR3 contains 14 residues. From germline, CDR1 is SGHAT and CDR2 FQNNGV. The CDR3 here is CASSSRTPEQRQFF. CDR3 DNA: TGTGCCAGCAGCTCCCGGACCCCCGAGCAGAGGCAGTTCTTC.

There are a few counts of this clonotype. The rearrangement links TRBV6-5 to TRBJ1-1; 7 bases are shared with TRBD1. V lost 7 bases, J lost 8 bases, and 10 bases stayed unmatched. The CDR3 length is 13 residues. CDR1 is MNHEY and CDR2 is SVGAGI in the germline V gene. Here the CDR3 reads CASNTRGRGEAFF. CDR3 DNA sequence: TGTGCCAGCAATACCCGGGGCAGGGGGGAAGCTTTCTTT.

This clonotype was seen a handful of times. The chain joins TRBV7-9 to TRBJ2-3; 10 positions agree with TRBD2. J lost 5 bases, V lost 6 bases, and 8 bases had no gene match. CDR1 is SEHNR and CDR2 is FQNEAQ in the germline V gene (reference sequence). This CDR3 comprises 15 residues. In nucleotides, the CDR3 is TGTGCCAGCAGACCAAGCGGGAGGGCCGGAGATACGCAGTATTTT. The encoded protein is CASRPSGRAGDTQYF.

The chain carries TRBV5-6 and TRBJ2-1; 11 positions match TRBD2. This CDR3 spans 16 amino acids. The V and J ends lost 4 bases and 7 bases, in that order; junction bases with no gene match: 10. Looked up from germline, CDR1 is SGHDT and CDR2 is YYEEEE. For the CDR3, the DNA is TGTGCCAGCAGCGCATGGACTAGCGGGTTGGCAAATGAGCAGTTCTTC. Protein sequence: CASSAWTSGLANEQFF.

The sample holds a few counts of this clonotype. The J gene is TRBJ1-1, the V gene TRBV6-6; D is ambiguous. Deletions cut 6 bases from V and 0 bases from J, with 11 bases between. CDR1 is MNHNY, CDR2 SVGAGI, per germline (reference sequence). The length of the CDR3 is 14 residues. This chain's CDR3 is CASRSDSVNTEAFF. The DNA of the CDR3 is TGTGCCAGCAGGTCCGATTCAGTGAACACTGAAGCTTTCTTT.

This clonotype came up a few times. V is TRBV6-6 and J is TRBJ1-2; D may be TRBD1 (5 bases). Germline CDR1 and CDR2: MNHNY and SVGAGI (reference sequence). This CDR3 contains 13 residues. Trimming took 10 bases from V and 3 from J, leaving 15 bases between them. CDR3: CATFTGFDYGYTF. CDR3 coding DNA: TGTGCCACTTTCACAGGTTTTGACTATGGCTACACCTTC.

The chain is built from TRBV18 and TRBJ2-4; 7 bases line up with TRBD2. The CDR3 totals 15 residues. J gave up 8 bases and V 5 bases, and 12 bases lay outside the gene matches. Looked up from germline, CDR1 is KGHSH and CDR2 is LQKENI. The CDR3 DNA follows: TGTGCCAGCTCAGCCTTAGCGGGTACAATGGACATTCAGTACTTC. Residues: CASSALAGTMDIQYF.

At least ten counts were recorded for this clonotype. CDR3 DNA sequence: TGTGCCAGCAGCTTAGATCCCTCGGGAGCTAGTGAGCAGTTCTTC. As protein: CASSLDPSGASEQFF. The V gene is TRBV11-2, the J gene TRBJ2-1, with D tentatively TRBD2 (6 bases). The ends were cut back, 0 bases at V and 9 bases at J, with 15 bases in the middle. The CDR3 runs to 15 residues. CDR1 is SGHAT, CDR2 FQNNGV, per germline.

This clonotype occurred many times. CDR3 loop: CASSPPSGGSYGYTF. In DNA, the CDR3 is TGTGCCAGCTCACCACCGTCAGGGGGAAGCTATGGCTACACCTTC. The rearrangement uses TRBV18 and TRBJ1-2; 7 bases are a match to TRBD1. This CDR3 is built from 15 residues. Germline V gives CDR1 KGHSH, CDR2 LQKENI. Unmatched junction bases numbered 5, after V lost 0 bases and J lost 4 bases.

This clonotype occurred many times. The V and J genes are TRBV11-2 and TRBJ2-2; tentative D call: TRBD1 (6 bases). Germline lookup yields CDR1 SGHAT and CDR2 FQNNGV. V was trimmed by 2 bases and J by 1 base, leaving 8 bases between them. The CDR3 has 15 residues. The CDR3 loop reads CASSLTGLNTGELFF. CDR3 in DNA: TGTGCCAGCAGCTTAACAGGGCTGAACACCGGGGAGCTGTTTTTT. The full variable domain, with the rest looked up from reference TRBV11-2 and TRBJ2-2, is EAGVAQSPRYKIIEKRQSVAFWCNPISGHATLYWYQQILGQGPKLLIQFQNNGVVDDSQLPKDRFSAERLKGVDSTLKIQPAKLEDSAVYLCASSLTGLNTGELFFGEGSRLTVL.

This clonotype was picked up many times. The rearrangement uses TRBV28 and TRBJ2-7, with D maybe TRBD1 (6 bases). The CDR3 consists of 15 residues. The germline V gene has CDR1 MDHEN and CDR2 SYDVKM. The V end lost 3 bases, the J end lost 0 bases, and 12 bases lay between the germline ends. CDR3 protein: CASSFGRGYSYEQYF. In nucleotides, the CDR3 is TGTGCCAGCAGTTTTGGCAGGGGATACTCCTACGAGCAGTACTTC.

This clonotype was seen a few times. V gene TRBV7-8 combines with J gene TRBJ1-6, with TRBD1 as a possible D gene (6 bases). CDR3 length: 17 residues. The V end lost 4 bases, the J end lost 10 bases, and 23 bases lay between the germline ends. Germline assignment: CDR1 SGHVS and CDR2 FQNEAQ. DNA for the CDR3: TGTGCCAGCAGCTCCCGGGCGGGGGCTAGGGTTGTGTCACCCCTCCACTTT. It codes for CASSSRAGARVVSPLHF.